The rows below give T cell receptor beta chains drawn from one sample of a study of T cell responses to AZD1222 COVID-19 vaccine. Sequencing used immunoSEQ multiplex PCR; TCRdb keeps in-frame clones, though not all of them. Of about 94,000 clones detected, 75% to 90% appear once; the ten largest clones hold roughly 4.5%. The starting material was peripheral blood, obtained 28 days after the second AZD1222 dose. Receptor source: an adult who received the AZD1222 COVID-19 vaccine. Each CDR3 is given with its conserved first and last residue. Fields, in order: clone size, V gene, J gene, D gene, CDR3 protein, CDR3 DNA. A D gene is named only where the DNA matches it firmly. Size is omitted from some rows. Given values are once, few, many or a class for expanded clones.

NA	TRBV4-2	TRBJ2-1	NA	CASSPTGAPSSYNEQFF	TGTGCCAGCAGCCCGACGGGGGCCCCTAGCTCCTACAATGAGCAGTTCTTC
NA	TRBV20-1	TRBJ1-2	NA	CSASGGYRGNYGYTF	TGCAGTGCTAGTGGTGGGTACCGGGGGAACTATGGCTACACCTTC
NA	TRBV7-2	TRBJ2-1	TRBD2	CASSLRLAGGPAGEQFF	TGTGCCAGCAGCTTGCGACTAGCGGGAGGGCCCGCCGGTGAGCAGTTCTTC
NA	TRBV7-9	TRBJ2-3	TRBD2	CASSTLLAGGADTQYF	TGTGCCAGCAGCACCCTCCTAGCGGGGGGCGCGGATACGCAGTATTTT
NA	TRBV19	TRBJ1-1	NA	CASSMRTEAFF	TGTGCCAGTAGTATGAGGACTGAAGCTTTCTTT
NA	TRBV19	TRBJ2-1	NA	CASSARVVPGYNEQFF	TGTGCCAGTAGTGCCCGTGTGGTCCCAGGTTACAATGAGCAGTTCTTC
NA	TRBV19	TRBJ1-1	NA	CASSQGSTEAFF	TGTGCCAGTAGTCAGGGCTCCACTGAAGCTTTCTTT
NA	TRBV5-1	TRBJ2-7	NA	CASSADSTSSYEQYF	TGCGCCAGCAGCGCGGACTCTACCAGCTCCTACGAGCAGTACTTC
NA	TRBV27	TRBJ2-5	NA	CASSLVGTSKETQYF	TGTGCCAGCAGTTTAGTCGGGACTTCCAAGGAGACCCAGTACTTC
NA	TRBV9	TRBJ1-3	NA	CASSVGGTLNTIYF	TGTGCCAGCAGCGTAGGGGGTACGTTAAACACCATATATTTT
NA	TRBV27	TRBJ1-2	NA	CASSLDSLYGYTF	TGTGCCAGCAGTTTGGACAGTCTCTATGGCTACACCTTC
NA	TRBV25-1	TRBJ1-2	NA	CASSSPPAAGYTF	TGTGCCAGCAGTTCCCCGCCCGCGGCTGGCTACACCTTC
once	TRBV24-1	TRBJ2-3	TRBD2	CATSDGPLGKRGLTSTDTQYF	TGTGCCACCAGTGATGGGCCTCTAGGGAAGCGGGGTCTAACTAGCACAGATACGCAGTATTTT
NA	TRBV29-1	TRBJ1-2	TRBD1	CSVVKFSRDSAYGYTF	TGCAGCGTCGTAAAATTTTCCCGGGACAGCGCCTATGGCTACACCTTC
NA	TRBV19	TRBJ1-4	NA	CASSTSKNEKLFF	TGTGCCAGTAGTACGTCGAAGAATGAAAAACTGTTTTTT
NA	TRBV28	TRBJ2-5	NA	CASTPGQTRLETQYF	TGTGCCAGCACCCCGGGACAGACTAGGTTAGAGACCCAGTACTTC
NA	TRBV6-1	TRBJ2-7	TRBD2	CASSGRSGRYSYEQYF	TGTGCCAGCAGTGGACGTAGCGGGAGGTACTCCTACGAGCAGTACTTC
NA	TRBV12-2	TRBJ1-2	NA	CASRLEPVPGASNYGYTF	TGTGCAAGTCGCTTAGAACCGGTTCCGGGGGCCTCTAACTATGGCTACACCTTC
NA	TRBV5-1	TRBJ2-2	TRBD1	CASSHGTGRTGELFF	TGCGCCAGCAGCCATGGGACAGGGAGAACCGGGGAGCTGTTTTTT
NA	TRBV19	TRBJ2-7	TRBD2	CASSPRLAGGSYEQYF	TGTGCCAGTAGTCCCAGACTAGCGGGAGGGTCCTACGAGCAGTACTTC
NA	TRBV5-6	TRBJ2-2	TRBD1	CASSVPQGAGGELFF	TGTGCCAGCAGCGTACCACAGGGGGCGGGCGGGGAGCTGTTTTTT
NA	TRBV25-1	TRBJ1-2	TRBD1	CASSGGTGLYGYTF	TGTGCCAGCAGTGGGGGGACAGGGCTCTATGGCTACACCTTC
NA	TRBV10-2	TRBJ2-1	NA	CASSPSAYNEQFF	TGCGCCAGCAGCCCGTCAGCGTACAATGAGCAGTTCTTC
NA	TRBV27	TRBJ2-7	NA	CASAGATMALGEQYF	TGTGCCAGCGCAGGGGCTACAATGGCCCTCGGAGAGCAGTACTTC
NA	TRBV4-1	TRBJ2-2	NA	CASSHSKGDTGELFF	TGCGCCAGCAGCCACTCAAAGGGCGACACCGGGGAGCTGTTTTTT
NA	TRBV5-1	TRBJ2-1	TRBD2	CASSLGTSGSHEQFF	TGCGCCAGCAGCTTGGGAACTAGCGGGAGCCATGAGCAGTTCTTC
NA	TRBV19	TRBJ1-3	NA	CASSMGNTIYF	TGTGCCAGTAGTATGGGAAACACCATATATTTT
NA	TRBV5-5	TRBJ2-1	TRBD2	CASSLVGTSVFSSYNEQFF	TGTGCCAGCAGCTTGGTTGGGACTAGCGTCTTTAGCTCCTACAATGAGCAGTTCTTC
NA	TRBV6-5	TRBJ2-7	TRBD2	CASRPTGLAGVEQYF	TGTGCCAGCAGACCGACGGGACTAGCGGGAGTGGAGCAGTACTTC
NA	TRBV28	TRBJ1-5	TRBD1	CASSPARGVNQPQHF	TGTGCCAGCAGCCCAGCCAGGGGGGTCAATCAGCCCCAGCATTTT
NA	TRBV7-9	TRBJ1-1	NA	CASSSDLLTEAFF	TGTGCCAGCAGCTCGGACCTCCTCACTGAAGCTTTCTTT
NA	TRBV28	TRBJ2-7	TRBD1	CASSTQGYEQYF	TGTGCCAGCAGTACACAGGGGTACGAGCAGTACTTC
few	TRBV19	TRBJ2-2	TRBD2	CASLHRLAGSNTGELFF	TGTGCCAGTCTACACCGCCTAGCGGGAAGTAACACCGGGGAGCTGTTTTTT
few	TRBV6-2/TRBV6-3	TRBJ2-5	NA	CASSPGRGQIETQYF	TGTGCCAGCAGCCCGGGCCGTGGACAGATAGAGACCCAGTACTTC
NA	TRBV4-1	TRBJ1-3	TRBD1	CASSQLGQISGNTIYF	TGCGCCAGCAGCCAATTGGGACAGATCTCTGGAAACACCATATATTTT
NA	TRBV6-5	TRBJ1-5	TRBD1	CASRPTGGQPQHF	TGTGCCAGCAGGCCCACAGGGGGTCAGCCCCAGCATTTT
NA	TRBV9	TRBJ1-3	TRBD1	CASSGRTGASGNTIYF	TGTGCCAGCAGCGGACGGACAGGGGCCTCTGGAAACACCATATATTTT
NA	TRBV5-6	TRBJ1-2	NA	CASSLAGAGAYGYTF	TGTGCCAGCAGCTTGGCGGGCGCGGGGGCCTATGGCTACACCTTC
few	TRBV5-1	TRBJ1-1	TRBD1	CASSPGGQGVKAFF	TGCGCCAGCAGCCCGGGAGGACAGGGAGTAAAAGCTTTCTTT
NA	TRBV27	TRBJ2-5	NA	CASRSQGSWETQYF	TGTGCCAGCAGATCGCAAGGCTCCTGGGAGACCCAGTACTTC
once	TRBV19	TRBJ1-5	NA	CASSPQGGDQPQHF	TGTGCCAGTAGCCCCCAGGGAGGAGATCAGCCCCAGCATTTT
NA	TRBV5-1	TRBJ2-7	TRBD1	CASSLGGGESEQYF	TGCGCCAGCAGCTTAGGGGGCGGAGAGTCCGAGCAGTACTTC
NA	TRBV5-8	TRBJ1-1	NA	CASSLRLGGEAFF	TGTGCCAGCAGCCTCCGTCTAGGAGGTGAAGCTTTCTTT
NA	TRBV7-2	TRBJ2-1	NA	CASSLAGARTYNEQFF	TGTGCCAGCAGCTTAGCCGGGGCGAGGACCTACAATGAGCAGTTCTTC
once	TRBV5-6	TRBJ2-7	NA	CASSAVYAGPNYEQYF	TGTGCCAGCAGCGCTGTCTATGCGGGGCCCAACTACGAGCAGTACTTC
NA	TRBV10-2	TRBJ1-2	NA	CASSETSYGYTF	TGCGCCAGCAGTGAAACGAGCTATGGCTACACCTTC
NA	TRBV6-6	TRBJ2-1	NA	CASISQRTPQNEQFF	TGTGCCAGCATCAGCCAAAGGACTCCCCAAAATGAGCAGTTCTTC
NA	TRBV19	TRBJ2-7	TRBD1	CATGGTGANEQYF	TGTGCCACCGGGGGGACAGGGGCTAACGAGCAGTACTTC
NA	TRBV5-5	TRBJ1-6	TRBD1	CASSLAGTGNSPLHF	TGTGCCAGCAGCTTGGCCGGGACAGGGAATTCACCCCTCCACTTT
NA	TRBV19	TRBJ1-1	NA	CASIARGPANTEAFF	TGTGCCAGTATCGCGCGGGGCCCAGCGAACACTGAAGCTTTCTTT
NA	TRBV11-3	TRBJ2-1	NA	CASSLGWGLAQQNEQFF	TGTGCCAGCAGCCTCGGATGGGGGCTAGCGCAACAGAATGAGCAGTTCTTC
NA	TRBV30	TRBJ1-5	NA	CAWSRTSGPQHF	TGTGCCTGGAGTCGTACCTCTGGGCCCCAGCATTTT
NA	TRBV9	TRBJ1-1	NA	CASSPDPRNTEAFF	TGTGCCAGCAGCCCGGACCCGAGAAACACTGAAGCTTTCTTT
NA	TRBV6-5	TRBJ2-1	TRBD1	CASSYRDRGYDNEQFF	TGTGCCAGCAGTTACCGGGACAGGGGATATGACAATGAGCAGTTCTTC